These 12 T cell receptor beta chains share one sample of origin, sequenced in a study of T cells in Graves' hyperthyroidism and ophthalmopathy. TCR beta CDR3 sequences were amplified from RNA transcripts. The TCR CDR3 was amplified in a first-round RT-PCR using the HTBI primer set. TCRdb called the multiplex PCR reads again in MiXCR, with one record for every CDR3 protein. The sample holds 200,000 to 250,000 distinct CDR3 sequences, over 15% seen once. What was sequenced was blood. These receptor sequences come from a middle-aged man with Graves' hyperthyroidism.

The rearrangement uses TRBV10-3 and TRBJ2-5; TRBD1 might be the D (5 bases). The CDR3 totals 16 residues. V lost 3 bases, J lost 1 base, and 15 bases lay in between. Germline CDR1 and CDR2: ENHRY and SYGVKD. The CDR3 region has the DNA TGTGCCATCAGTGAATCTGGCAGGGCGCTCCAAGAGACCCAGTACTTC. It encodes CAISESGRALQETQYF.

This clonotype came up many times. The rearrangement links TRBV2 to TRBJ1-4, with TRBD1 as a possible D gene (5 bases). Trimming left V 7 bases short and J 8 bases short, with 17 bases between. CDR1 and CDR2 from the germline V gene are SNHLY and FYNNEI. This CDR3 contains 14 residues. The CDR3 sequence is CASTDSTDGEKLFF. DNA for the CDR3: TGTGCCAGCACCGACTCGACAGATGGAGAAAAACTGTTTTTT. Full variable domain (rest looked up from reference TRBV2 and TRBJ1-4): EPEVTQTPSHQVTQMGQEVILRCVPISNHLYFYWYRQILGQKVEFLVSFYNNEISEKSEIFDDQFSVERPDGSNFTLKIRSTKLEDSAMYFCASTDSTDGEKLFFGSGTQLSVL.

The chain links TRBV19 to TRBJ1-5; D perhaps matches TRBD1 (5 bases). This CDR3 is built from 14 residues. Germline CDR1 is LNHDA and CDR2 is SQIVND (reference sequence). V was pared by 2 bases and J by 7 bases, with 12 bases between. The CDR3 nucleotides read TGTGCCAGTAGTATAATTGGAACAGGCCAGCCCCAGCATTTT. Translation: CASSIIGTGQPQHF. The full variable domain, in which reference TRBV19 and TRBJ1-5 provide the parts outside the CDR3, is DGGITQSPKYLFRKEGQNVTLSCEQNLNHDAMYWYRQDPGQGLRLIYYSQIVNDFQKGDIAEGYSVSREKKESFPLTVTSAQKNPTAFYLCASSIIGTGQPQHFGDGTRLSIL.

This clonotype came up many times. The chain links TRBV18 to TRBJ2-5; 7 bases are shared with TRBD2. V gave up 1 base and J gave up 5 bases; unmatched junction bases: 1. Germline V lookup: CDR1 KGHSH, CDR2 LQKENI. This CDR3 has 13 residues. The CDR3 DNA sequence: TGTGCCAGCTCACCACGGGAGGGGGAGACCCAGTACTTC. Translated: CASSPREGETQYF.

A few counts support this clonotype. The chain is built from TRBV5-1 and TRBJ2-5; 7 nucleotides match TRBD2. J was trimmed by 5 bases and V by 6 bases; bases with no gene match: 10. This CDR3 has 14 residues. Germline V lookup: CDR1 SGHRS, CDR2 YFSETQ. The CDR3 coding sequence is TGCGCCAGCAACCCAAGGGAGGGAGTCGAGACCCAGTACTTC. Encoded protein: CASNPREGVETQYF. The full variable domain, in which reference TRBV5-1 and TRBJ2-5 provide the parts outside the CDR3, is KAGVTQTPRYLIKTRGQQVTLSCSPISGHRSVSWYQQTPGQGLQFLFEYFSETQRNKGNFPGRFSGRQFSNSRSEMNVSTLELGDSALYLCASNPREGVETQYFGPGTRLLVL.

This clonotype turned up a few times. The J gene is TRBJ2-5, the V gene TRBV5-4; 7 nucleotides match TRBD1. The CDR3 length is 13 residues. Germline lookup yields CDR1 SGHNT and CDR2 YYREEE (reference sequence). Unmatched junction bases numbered 8, after V lost 5 bases and J lost 7 bases. CDR3 protein: CASSSDRSGTQYF. The CDR3 nucleotides read TGTGCCAGCAGTTCGGACAGGTCGGGGACCCAGTACTTC.

This clonotype has just one count. Since the CDR3 does not end with the conserved phenylalanine or tryptophan, this likely comes from a read error. V and J are TRBV30 and TRBJ2-7, with 8 bases lining up with TRBD1. The V gene's germline CDR1 is GTSNPN and CDR2 SVGIG (reference sequence). The CDR3 consists of 15 residues. J was trimmed by 0 bases and V by 4 bases; bases with no gene match: 8. CDR3 nucleotides: TGTGCCTGGAAACGGGGACAGGCAGGCTCCTACGAGCAGTACTCC. It specifies CAWKRGQAGSYEQYS.

The gene calls are TRBV12-3 or TRBV12-4 and TRBJ2-2; 9 nucleotides align to TRBD1. CDR3 length: 15 residues. Germline trimming cut 7 bases from V and 5 bases from J; bases unmatched to any gene: 8. CDR3 bases: TGTGCCAGCAACTGGGACAGGGCTGGTACCGGGGAGCTGTTTTTT. It translates to CASNWDRAGTGELFF.

In this sample, this clonotype turned up many times. The chain joins TRBV7-2 to TRBJ2-7; possible D gene TRBD1, 5 bases. The CDR3 has 12 residues. The germline V gene encodes CDR1 SGHTA and CDR2 FQGNSA. Trimming removed 1 base at V and 6 bases at J, with 7 bases between. The CDR3 here is CASSLVRVEQYF. CDR3 coding DNA: TGTGCCAGCAGCTTAGTCAGGGTCGAGCAGTACTTC.

This clonotype came up a few times. The V call is TRBV20-1, the J call TRBJ2-3; tentative D call: TRBD2 (5 bases). The CDR3 runs 14 residues. V lost 2 bases and J 2 bases, leaving 11 bases between the germline ends. Per the germline V gene, CDR1 is DFQATT and CDR2 is SNEGSKA (reference sequence). The CDR3 reads CSARRTPNTDTQYF. In DNA, the CDR3 is TGCAGTGCTAGAAGGACTCCCAACACAGATACGCAGTATTTT.

The V gene is TRBV3-1, the J gene TRBJ2-3, with 14 bases aligning to TRBD2. The V segment lost 6 bases and the J segment 6 bases; nucleotides outside the gene matches: 2. Germline V lookup: CDR1 LGHDT, CDR2 YNNKEL (reference sequence). The CDR3 is made up of 14 amino acids. CDR3 protein: CASSGTSGSDTQYF. CDR3 DNA: TGTGCCAGCAGTGGGACTAGCGGGAGTGATACGCAGTATTTT.

This chain joins TRBV11-2 and TRBJ2-1; 14 bases match TRBD2. Germline CDR1 reads SGHAT; CDR2 reads FQNNGV. This CDR3 has 19 residues. The junction had 11 bases not matched to a gene; V was cut back by 1 base and J by 6 bases. CDR3 in amino acids: CASSLVLTMTSGRGNEQFF. The CDR3 DNA sequence: TGTGCCAGCAGCTTAGTACTAACTATGACTAGCGGGAGGGGCAATGAGCAGTTCTTC.